Listed below are T cell receptor beta chains from one sample, sequenced in a study of cytotoxic CD8 clonotypes in ibrutinib-treated CLL. Here immunoSEQ multiplex PCR was the method, and the copy in TCRdb shows in-frame clones only, minus some. The sample has 250,000 to 350,000 clones, roughly 76% seen once. This sample comprised PBMCs, obtained at disease progression, from a patient treated with ibrutinib. The receptors derive from a human donor with chronic lymphocytic leukemia. Each CDR3 is given with its conserved first and last residue.

>15|TRBV11-1
CASSSRDRDSLTQYF
>15|TRBV7-2
CASSPRQGGSYEQYF
>14|TRBV11-2
CASSSRGGPNEQYF
>15|TRBV6-6
CASSYFSQLNQPQHF
>15|TRBV19
CASSIIAPMNTEAFF
>16|TRBV10-2
CASSEWTSGRIYEQYF
>12|TRBV5-1
CASSLDQETQYF
>16|TRBV9
CASSAYAGGSTDTQYF
>15|TRBV6-1
CASSARTGSSYEQYF
>18|TRBV12-5
CASGLVRFWTGLNTEAFF
>13|TRBV11-2
CASSLDDDTEAFF
>15|TRBV12-5
CASGLLAGFADTQYF
>13|TRBV5-1
CASSLGAADTQYF
>12|TRBV10-3
CATSTGTGELFF
>18|TRBV19
CASSIKGYGDHSNQPQHF
>15|TRBV11-2
CASSLVAPSTDTQYF
>17|TRBV4-1
CASSQLKATATNEKLFF
>15|TRBV25-1
CASSEGGHFTDTQYF
>16|TRBV4-1
CASSRSGTSGVNEQFF
>14|TRBV7-2
CASSLKQGYQPQHF
>17|TRBV7-9
CASSLYATGVGTDTQYF
>16|TRBV5-1
CASRGGTGRATYEQYF